One sample yielded the 8 T cell receptor beta chains listed below, sequenced in a study of blood T cell repertoires in COVID-19. Method: immunoSEQ multiplex PCR; TCRdb's copy keeps in-frame clones and lacks some. The repertoire consists of just over 650,000 clones, with 85% to 90% occurring once and the leading ten covering more than 0.25%. Material for sequencing was peripheral blood. All receptors derive from a woman aged 18-30 years with acute or convalescent COVID-19.

The gene calls are TRBV19 and TRBJ1-2; 9 positions match TRBD1. CDR1 and CDR2 (germline): LNHDA, SQIVND (reference sequence). With 9 bases clipped from V and 5 bases from J, the junction kept 10 bases outside the gene matches. The length of the CDR3 is 14 residues. Written as DNA, the CDR3 is TGTGCCAGCCGCCAGGGACAGGGAGGGTATGGCTACACCTTC. Translating gives CASRQGQGGYGYTF.

The chain uses TRBV29-1 and TRBJ2-7; D gene ambiguous. Germline V lookup: CDR1 SQVTM, CDR2 ANQGSEA. V was shortened by 5 bases and J by 4 bases, with 12 bases between the two germline ends. The CDR3 consists of 12 residues. As DNA, the CDR3 is TGCAGCGTTAGTCCAGCAGCGTACGAGCAGTACTTC. It is translated as CSVSPAAYEQYF.

The chain combines TRBV30 with TRBJ2-7; the D gene is possibly TRBD2 (7 bases). Deletions cut 4 bases from V and 2 bases from J, with 18 bases between. From germline, CDR1 is GTSNPN and CDR2 SVGIG (reference sequence). The CDR3 spans 15 residues. CDR3 region: CAWNSWRGQTYEQYF. The CDR3 DNA sequence: TGTGCCTGGAACAGTTGGCGGGGGCAAACCTACGAGCAGTACTTC.

The genes are TRBV7-7 and TRBJ2-2; D gene unclear. Trimming removed 3 bases at V and 7 bases at J, with 9 bases between. CDR3 length: 13 amino acids. Germline assignment: CDR1 SSHAT and CDR2 FNYEAQ (reference sequence). CDR3 nucleotides: TGTGCCAGCAGCTTGATTGCAGGCGGGGAGCTGTTTTTT. Its translation: CASSLIAGGELFF.

The V and J genes are TRBV6-6 and TRBJ1-2; 8 nucleotides line up with TRBD1. Germline V gives CDR1 MNHNY, CDR2 SVGAGI (reference sequence). The CDR3 consists of 14 residues. V lost 5 bases to trimming and J lost 4 bases; unmatched junction nucleotides: 6. In DNA form, the CDR3 reads TGTGCCAGCAGTACGACGGACAGGGCCTATGGCTACACCTTC. Its translation is CASSTTDRAYGYTF.

This clone has just one count. V gene TRBV6-2 or TRBV6-3 combines with J gene TRBJ2-7; D possibly corresponds to TRBD1 (5 bases). Germline V lookup: CDR1 MNHEY, CDR2 SVGEGT. V was clipped by 2 bases and J by 2 bases, with 10 bases between them. This CDR3 has 14 residues. In DNA form, the CDR3 reads TGTGCCAGCAGTTACGGTGGCAGGGCCTACGAGCAGTACTTC. It codes for CASSYGGRAYEQYF.

This chain connects TRBV6-6 to TRBJ1-2; 8 bases fit TRBD1. This CDR3 has 17 residues. J gave up 1 base and V 5 bases, and 12 bases lay outside the gene matches. Germline assignment: CDR1 MNHNY and CDR2 SVGAGI (reference sequence). This chain's CDR3 is CASSRQTNRGVNYGYTF. For the CDR3, the DNA is TGTGCCAGCAGTCGCCAAACAAACAGGGGGGTTAACTATGGCTACACCTTC.

In its sample, this clone was seen once. This chain joins TRBV19 and TRBJ2-1; TRBD1 or TRBD2 may be the D gene (6 bases each). This CDR3 has 15 amino acids. The germline V gene has CDR1 LNHDA and CDR2 SQIVND (reference sequence). Trimming removed 5 bases from V and 2 bases from J, with 13 bases in between. Here the CDR3 DNA reads TGTGCCAGTAGTCTAGGGGGGCCGACCTACAATGAGCAGTTCTTC. Amino acid sequence: CASSLGGPTYNEQFF.